One and the same sample provided the 22 T cell receptor beta chains below, sequenced in a study of blood T cells in healthy people across ages (dated by TCRdb to 2015 to 2017). The library was generated by 5' RACE. Instrument on record: Illumina HiSeq 2500. The second PCR ran for about 6 to 12 cycles and used a J-beta primer mix along with a sample-barcoded 5' primer. Through fastp at Q25 and MiXCR, TCRdb rebuilt clones from the public reads, retaining in-frame beta chains. Each entry merges the rows of one CDR3 protein and shows their most common DNA and genes. Counted in this sample were hundreds of thousands of distinct CDR3 sequences; under 35% of them appeared once. The ten largest clones capture about 18% of the sample. Material for sequencing was blood. The source of these receptors is a woman older than 75 in good health.

There are many counts of this clonotype. The rearrangement joins TRBV20-1 to TRBJ2-7; D ambiguous. Germline loops: CDR1 DFQATT, CDR2 SNEGSKA (reference sequence). CDR3 length equals 13 residues. V dropped 3 bases and J dropped 4 bases, with 13 bases sitting between them. The CDR3 bases are TGCAGTGCTAGGACCGGTGGCTTTTACGAGCAGTACTTC. This encodes CSARTGGFYEQYF.

Concerning this clonotype itself: A much larger clone differs by one base, so this may be a read error. This chain joins TRBV6-1 and TRBJ2-1; TRBD1 matches 7 bases. The CDR3 contains 18 residues. Trimming at V came to 11 bases and at J to 5 bases, leaving 24 bases not matched to a gene. CDR1 and CDR2 from the germline V gene are MNHNS and SASEGT. The CDR3 region has the DNA TGTGCCGGCAAGCCCGAATTCCGACAGGGTGGCTTCCACAATGAGCAGTTCTTC. Protein: CAGKPEFRQGGFHNEQFF.

V usage is TRBV9 and J usage is TRBJ2-1, with a tentative D call TRBD1 (5 bases). The CDR3 is 15 amino acids. CDR1 SGDLS and CDR2 YYNGEE come from the germline V gene. V lost 3 bases to trimming and J lost 2 bases, with 12 bases between them. The CDR3 region is CASSAQGTTYNEQFF. In DNA, the CDR3 is TGTGCCAGCAGCGCCCAGGGAACGACCTACAATGAGCAGTTCTTC.

This clonotype was recorded many times. This chain links TRBV11-2 with TRBJ2-4; 9 bases match TRBD1. V lost 0 bases to trimming and J lost 2 bases; unmatched junction nucleotides: 8. Germline V gives CDR1 SGHAT, CDR2 FQNNGV. The CDR3 totals 18 residues. The CDR3 DNA reads as TGTGCCAGCAGCTTAGAAGACAGGGGGTGGCTAACCAAAAACATTCAGTACTTC. It codes for CASSLEDRGWLTKNIQYF.

This clonotype was counted many times. This chain uses TRBV4-1 with TRBJ1-2; 7 bases match TRBD1. Germline CDR1 MGHRA, CDR2 YSYEKL. There are 13 residues in the CDR3. After removal of 0 bases from V and 8 bases from J, the junction contained 3 bases not matched to a gene. The CDR3 is CASSQERGLGYTF. The CDR3 region has the DNA TGCGCCAGCAGCCAAGAAAGGGGGCTCGGCTACACCTTC.

This clonotype was seen a handful of times. With a much larger clone just one base away, this may be a read error. The V call is TRBV24-1, the J call TRBJ2-1, with 7 positions matching TRBD1. Near its end, the DNA agrees better with TRBJ2-7, so the J call may be wrong. The germline gives CDR1 KGHDR, CDR2 SFDVKD. The CDR3 totals 16 residues. The CDR3 protein is CATSDSGTVFYNEQYF. The CDR3, as DNA: TGTGCCACCAGTGATTCCGGGACAGTCTTCTACAATGAGCAGTACTTC.

This clonotype has only a few counts. Being one base from a much bigger clone, this may be a read error. The genes are TRBV7-9 and TRBJ1-2; D uncertain. Trimming took 1 base from V and 4 from J, leaving 19 bases between them. This CDR3 spans 17 amino acids. CDR1 is SEHNR, CDR2 FQNEAQ, per germline (reference sequence). The CDR3 sequence: CASSLDLAGSLAYGYTF. CDR3 coding DNA: TGTGCCAGCAGCTTAGATTTGGCGGGATCCCTTGCCTATGGCTACACCTTC.

This clonotype occurred many times. This rearrangement joins TRBV6-5 to TRBJ2-5; 7 bases map to TRBD1. The CDR3 is made up of 15 amino acids. V was clipped by 4 bases and J by 7 bases; unmatched bases: 12. CDR1 is MNHEY and CDR2 is SVGAGI in the germline V gene. CDR3 nucleotide sequence: TGTGCCAGCAGTTCCGTCGGGACAGCCCGAGGGACCCAGTACTTC. Protein product: CASSSVGTARGTQYF.

In this sample, this clonotype turned up many times. This chain links TRBV7-2 with TRBJ2-3, with D perhaps matching TRBD1 (5 bases). There are 14 residues in the CDR3. Looked up from germline, CDR1 is SGHTA and CDR2 is FQGNSA. Trimming took 4 bases from V and 0 from J, leaving 8 bases between them. CDR3 loop: CASSSQGSTDTQYF. In nucleotides, the CDR3 is TGTGCCAGCAGCTCTCAGGGTAGCACAGATACGCAGTATTTT.

This clonotype was counted ten times or more. The CDR3: CASSGGRNSPLHF. As DNA, the CDR3 is TGTGCCAGCAGTGGGGGAAGGAATTCACCCCTCCACTTT. This chain links TRBV12-3 or TRBV12-4 with TRBJ1-6; D is possibly TRBD1 (5 bases). V shed 5 bases and J shed 7 bases, with 9 bases lying between them. CDR3 length: 13 amino acids.

There are a few counts of this clonotype. The chain combines TRBV27 with TRBJ2-7; the D is unclear. CDR1 is MNHEY, CDR2 SMNVEV, per germline (reference sequence). CDR3 length: 15 amino acids. The V gene lost 0 bases and the J gene lost 3 bases, with 12 bases spanning the gap. The CDR3 DNA sequence: TGTGCCAGCAGTTTATCCTCCCGGGCTGACTACGAGCAGTACTTC. Encoded protein: CASSLSSRADYEQYF.

V gene TRBV5-1 combines with J gene TRBJ2-3, with D unresolved. Per germline, CDR1 SGHRS and CDR2 YFSETQ. The CDR3 is 14 amino acids. Trimming removed 1 base from V and 3 bases from J, with 9 bases in between. The CDR3 DNA sequence: TGCGCCAGCAGCTTGCTCGGCAGAACAGATACGCAGTATTTT. This gives the protein CASSLLGRTDTQYF. Full variable domain (remainder filled in from reference TRBV5-1 and TRBJ2-3): KAGVTQTPRYLIKTRGQQVTLSCSPISGHRSVSWYQQTPGQGLQFLFEYFSETQRNKGNFPGRFSGRQFSNSRSEMNVSTLELGDSALYLCASSLLGRTDTQYFGPGTRLTVL.

In its sample, this clonotype was seen a few times. This could be a read error, since a much larger clone is one nucleotide away. This chain uses TRBV9 with TRBJ2-5; maybe TRBD1 (5 bases). V lost 4 bases to trimming and J lost 11 bases, with 24 bases between them. This CDR3 is built from 15 residues. CDR1 SGDLS and CDR2 YYNGEE come from the germline V gene. The CDR3 is CASSPRLLKGDEQYF. In DNA form, the CDR3 reads TGTGCCAGCAGCCCTCGGCTCCTCAAAGGGGATGAGCAGTACTTC.

J is TRBJ1-1 and V is TRBV6-5; D ambiguous. Trimming took off 0 bases at V and 4 bases at J, with 6 bases between the two ends. The CDR3 has 13 residues. Germline V gene sequence: CDR1 MNHEY, CDR2 SVGAGI. The CDR3 DNA is TGTGCCAGCAGTTACTCAGGACTCACTGAAGCTTTCTTT. Amino acids: CASSYSGLTEAFF.

The J gene is TRBJ2-1, the V gene TRBV11-2; 13 nucleotides match TRBD2. CDR3 length equals 19 residues. In germline, CDR1 is SGHAT, CDR2 FQNNGV. J gave up 6 bases and V 0 bases, and 11 bases lay outside the gene matches. In DNA form, the CDR3 reads TGTGCCAGCAGCTTAGATCTGGGGACTAGCGGGGCTTTTCCCAATGAGCAGTTCTTC. Its translation is CASSLDLGTSGAFPNEQFF.

This clonotype came up a few times. Just one base apart from a much larger clone, this may be a read error. The CDR3 here is CATSRRQLWNEQFF. The CDR3 DNA reads as TGTGCCACCAGCCGCCGGCAGCTTTGGAATGAGCAGTTCTTC. The chain employs TRBV15 and TRBJ2-1; no clear D gene. The ends were cut back, 5 bases at V and 7 bases at J, with 15 bases in the middle. The V gene's germline CDR1 is LNHNV and CDR2 YYDKDF (reference sequence). The CDR3 is 14 residues long.

The chain employs TRBV21-1 and TRBJ2-3; the table's D call, TRBD1, was not checked against the DNA. TRBV21-1 is a pseudogene segment. This CDR3 spans 17 amino acids. The CDR3 sequence is CASSKRGTGPSTDTQYF. The CDR3 DNA sequence: TGTGCCAGCAGCAAGAGGGGGACAGGGCCGTCCACAGATACGCAGTATTTT.

This clonotype was observed once. The CDR3 does not end in the conserved phenylalanine or tryptophan, so this is likely a read error. The gene calls are TRBV5-1 and TRBJ2-3; a possible D gene is TRBD1 (5 bases). TRBJ1-5 matches the DNA end more closely, so the J call is doubtful. This CDR3 comprises 14 residues. CDR1 and CDR2 from the germline V gene are SGHRS and YFSETQ. CDR3 region: CASSSGGSTDTQHV. For the CDR3, the DNA is TGCGCCAGCAGCTCGGGGGGTAGCACAGATACGCAGCATGTT.

The chain couples TRBV5-1 to TRBJ1-1, with D unclear. CDR3 size: 14 residues. Germline CDR1 is SGHRS and CDR2 is YFSETQ. V lost 4 bases, J lost 5 bases, and 15 bases lay in between. The DNA of the CDR3 is TGCGCCAGCAGCGTCGGAAACCAAGGGACTGAAGCTTTCTTT. This sequence encodes CASSVGNQGTEAFF.

This clonotype was detected ten times or more. V is TRBV7-2 and J is TRBJ1-2; no reliable D call. Trimming pared 1 base from V and 5 bases from J, leaving 8 bases between. The germline gives CDR1 SGHTA, CDR2 FQGNSA. The CDR3 is 13 amino acids. The chain's CDR3 is CASSLEPGYGYTF. CDR3 bases: TGTGCCAGCAGCTTAGAACCGGGGTATGGCTACACCTTC.

This clonotype was seen a single time. One base away lies a much larger clone, so this may be a sequencing read error. The V call is TRBV20-1, the J call TRBJ2-4, with D possibly being TRBD2 (5 bases). The DNA end favors TRBJ2-5, so the J call may be wrong. Germline V lookup: CDR1 DFQATT, CDR2 SNEGSKA (reference sequence). The CDR3 extends over 12 amino acids. The CDR3 here is CSAPGSRETQYF. Here the CDR3 DNA reads TGCAGTGCCCCGGGGAGTCGAGAGACCCAGTACTTC.

Regarding this clonotype: At one end the junction does not follow the germline gene, possibly because of a read error. The gene calls are TRBV20-1 and TRBJ1-4, with a possible D match to TRBD1 (5 bases). CDR1 is DFQATT, CDR2 SNEGSKA, per germline (reference sequence). This CDR3 is built from 16 residues. As DNA, the CDR3 is TGCAGTGCTAGGCCGGCGGGGCGCAGGGTAGGCGAAAAACGGTTTTTT. This encodes CSARPAGRRVGEKRFF.